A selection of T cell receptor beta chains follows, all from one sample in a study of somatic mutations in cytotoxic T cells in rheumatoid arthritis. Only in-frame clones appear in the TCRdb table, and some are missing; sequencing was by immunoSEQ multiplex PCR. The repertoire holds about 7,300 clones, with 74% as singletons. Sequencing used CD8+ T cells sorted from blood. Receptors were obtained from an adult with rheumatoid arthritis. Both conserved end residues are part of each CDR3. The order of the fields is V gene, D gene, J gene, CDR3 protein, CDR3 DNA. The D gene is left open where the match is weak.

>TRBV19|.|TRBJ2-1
CAGSVTLYNEQFF
TGTGCCGGGAGCGTCACCTTATACAATGAGCAGTTCTTC
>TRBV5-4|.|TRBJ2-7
CASSFNRYEQYF
TGTGCCAGCAGCTTCAACCGCTACGAGCAGTACTTC
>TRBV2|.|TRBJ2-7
CASSDGLRDEQYF
TGTGCCAGCAGTGATGGTCTCCGGGACGAGCAGTACTTC
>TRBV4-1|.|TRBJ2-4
CASSQGALENIQYF
TGCGCCAGCAGCCAGGGGGCCCTCGAAAACATTCAGTACTTC
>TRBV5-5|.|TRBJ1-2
CASSLVPVYGYTF
TGTGCCAGCAGCTTGGTTCCGGTCTATGGCTACACCTTC
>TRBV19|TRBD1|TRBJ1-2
CASSVLPKTGAGNYGYTF
TGTGCCAGTAGTGTCCTCCCCAAGACAGGGGCCGGAAACTATGGCTACACCTTC
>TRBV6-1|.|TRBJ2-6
CASSEPIPDTSSGANVLTF
TGTGCCAGCAGTGAACCCATCCCAGACACCAGCTCTGGGGCCAACGTCCTGACTTTC
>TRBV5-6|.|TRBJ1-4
CASSLVGTGEKLFF
TGTGCCAGCAGCTTGGTGGGTACCGGGGAAAAACTGTTTTTT
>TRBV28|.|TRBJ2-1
CASSLHSGGYNEQFF
TGTGCCAGCAGTTTACATAGCGGTGGTTACAATGAGCAGTTCTTC
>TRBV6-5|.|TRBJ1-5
CAGYRAGYSNQPQHF
TGTGCCGGTTACCGGGCAGGGTATAGCAATCAGCCCCAGCATTTT
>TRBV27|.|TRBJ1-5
CASSLTGTGQPQHF
TGTGCCAGCAGTTTAACAGGCACGGGTCAGCCCCAGCATTTT